Below are 22 T cell receptor beta chains sequenced from a single sample in a study of OX40 agonist ivuxolimab in advanced cancers. Produced via immunoSEQ multiplex PCR; TCRdb's table is partial and in-frame only. The data show 75,000 to 100,000 clones, more than 80% seen once. The sequences come from CD4+ or CD8+ T cells sorted from blood, collected in a trial of the OX40 agonist ivuxolimab. The receptor set was obtained from an adult with an advanced solid tumor such as melanoma, head and neck, liver or kidney cancer.

The chain uses TRBV5-6 and TRBJ2-6; D is ambiguous. The CDR3 totals 15 residues. Germline V gene lookup returns CDR1 SGHDT and CDR2 YYEEEE. Deletions cut 2 bases from V and 1 base from J, with 7 bases between. The CDR3 coding sequence is TGTGCCAGCAGCTTTGGCTGGTCTGGGGCCAACGTCCTGACTTTC. Translation: CASSFGWSGANVLTF.

This clone was detected only once. The chain employs TRBV11-2 and TRBJ2-3; unclear D gene. The V end lost 8 bases, the J end lost 1 base, and 13 bases lay between the germline ends. This CDR3 is 14 amino acids long. Germline values: CDR1 SGHAT, CDR2 FQNNGV. The CDR3 DNA is TGTGCCAGCTATAGTGGTTGGGGCACAGATACGCAGTATTTT. Translating gives CASYSGWGTDTQYF.

This clone was picked up one time. CDR3 in DNA: TGTGCCAGCAGCGTAGCTCTGGGGGGTCACACCATATATTTT. Its protein is CASSVALGGHTIYF. The V call is TRBV9, the J call TRBJ1-3, with a possible D match to TRBD1 (5 bases). CDR3 size: 14 residues. Deletions cut 0 bases from V and 8 bases from J, with 12 bases between. The V gene's germline CDR1 is SGDLS and CDR2 YYNGEE.

The rearrangement joins TRBV10-3 to TRBJ1-2, with D hard to call. Germline loops: CDR1 ENHRY, CDR2 SYGVKD. The CDR3 sequence is 14 residues long. V was clipped by 2 bases and J by 4 bases, with 11 bases between them. As DNA, the CDR3 is TGTGCCATCAGTGAGCAAGGGTTGGTCTATGGCTACACCTTC. This translates into CAISEQGLVYGYTF.

This clone was picked up one time. The chain uses TRBV7-3 and TRBJ1-5; D unclear. The CDR3 is 13 residues long. Germline assignment: CDR1 SGHTA and CDR2 FQGTGA. V was pared by 1 base and J by 5 bases, with 6 bases between. In DNA, the CDR3 is TGTGCCAGCAGCTTAAATAAGGATCAGCCCCAGCATTTT. It yields the protein CASSLNKDQPQHF.

The rearrangement joins TRBV6-1 to TRBJ2-3; perhaps D is TRBD1 or TRBD2 (5 bases each). The CDR3 sequence is 15 residues long. Germline V lookup: CDR1 MNHNS, CDR2 SASEGT. V shed 4 bases and J shed 6 bases, with 17 bases lying between them. The CDR3 region has the DNA TGTGCCAGCAGTGGATGGGGGACCCCGCCGGATACGCAGTATTTT. Protein: CASSGWGTPPDTQYF.

V usage is TRBV6-6 and J usage is TRBJ2-7, with 11 positions matching TRBD1. The CDR3 is 15 amino acids. Losses at the gene ends were 4 bases for V and 6 bases for J; bases not matched to a gene: 8. CDR1 and CDR2 (germline): MNHNY, SVGAGI (reference sequence). The CDR3 sequence: CASSWTGGVGVEQYF. The CDR3 DNA sequence: TGTGCCAGCAGTTGGACAGGGGGCGTGGGAGTCGAGCAGTACTTC.

The chain carries TRBV5-1 and TRBJ1-4; a possible D gene is TRBD1 (6 bases). The germline CDR1 and CDR2 sequences are SGHRS and YFSETQ. The CDR3 extends over 15 amino acids. V dropped 5 bases and J dropped 1 base, with 12 bases sitting between them. The CDR3 spells CASRGGGETNEKLFF. In nucleotides, the CDR3 is TGCGCCAGCAGAGGGGGAGGGGAAACTAATGAAAAACTGTTTTTT.

This clone came up once. This chain links TRBV28 with TRBJ2-5, with 13 nucleotides matching TRBD2. The J call could be wrong; TRBJ2-7 is a better fit for the DNA end. Germline-derived CDR1 and CDR2 are MDHEN and SYDVKM. The CDR3 totals 15 residues. DNA of the CDR3: TGTGCCAGCAGTCCTTGGACTAGCGGGGGCTACGAGCAGTACTTC. It translates to CASSPWTSGGYEQYF.

This chain links TRBV5-8 with TRBJ2-7, with D unclear. This CDR3 is 12 amino acids long. V shed 4 bases and J shed 1 base, with 6 bases lying between them. Germline V CDR1 and CDR2: SGHTS, YDEGEE. As DNA, the CDR3 is TGTGCCAGCAGCCGTACATCCTACGAGCAGTACTTC. Its translation is CASSRTSYEQYF.

The chain joins TRBV4-1 to TRBJ2-5, with D possibly being TRBD2 (5 bases). CDR1 MGHRA and CDR2 YSYEKL come from the germline V gene. Trimming cost V 3 bases and J 3 bases, with 17 bases left between them. The CDR3 is 16 amino acids. CDR3 nucleotide sequence: TGCGCCAGCAGCCACCCGCGGACTGGAACGGAAGAGACCCAGTACTTC. Amino acid sequence: CASSHPRTGTEETQYF.

The V call is TRBV19, the J call TRBJ2-2; D perhaps matches TRBD2 (5 bases). Deletions cut 2 bases from V and 6 bases from J, with 10 bases between. This CDR3 is built from 14 residues. From germline, CDR1 is LNHDA and CDR2 SQIVND (reference sequence). The CDR3 sequence: CASSIISGSGELFF. The CDR3 DNA reads TGTGCCAGTAGTATAATATCGGGATCCGGGGAGCTGTTTTTT.

V is TRBV9 and J is TRBJ2-7; D assignment may be TRBD1 or TRBD2 (5 bases each). Germline V gives CDR1 SGDLS, CDR2 YYNGEE. The CDR3 is 14 residues long. V gave up 3 bases and J gave up 2 bases, with 12 bases separating them. The CDR3 region is CASSGWDGTYEQYF. CDR3 bases: TGTGCCAGCAGCGGATGGGACGGTACCTACGAGCAGTACTTC.

V usage is TRBV9 and J usage is TRBJ1-3, with D perhaps TRBD1 (5 bases). V shed 3 bases and J shed 0 bases, with 7 bases lying between them. Per the germline V gene, CDR1 is SGDLS and CDR2 is YYNGEE. The CDR3 spans 14 residues. The CDR3 bases are TGTGCCAGCAGCGGTGGGGGCTCTGGAAACACCATATATTTT. Protein: CASSGGGSGNTIYF. Supplemented by reference TRBV9 and TRBJ1-3, the full variable domain reads DSGVTQTPKHLITATGQRVTLRCSPRSGDLSVYWYQQSLDQGLQFLIQYYNGEERAKGNILERFSAQQFPDLHSELNLSSLELGDSALYFCASSGGGSGNTIYFGEGSWLTVV.

This clone was observed at least ten times. The chain carries TRBV5-4 and TRBJ2-3; the D gene is possibly TRBD1 (6 bases). The CDR3 is 16 residues long. The germline gives CDR1 SGHNT, CDR2 YYREEE (reference sequence). Trimming took off 1 base at V and 4 bases at J, with 16 bases between the two ends. The chain's CDR3 is CASSLKAGGGPDTQYF. Written as DNA, the CDR3 is TGTGCCAGCAGCTTGAAAGCTGGTGGGGGCCCAGATACGCAGTATTTT.

This clone was detected a few times. V is TRBV11-3 and J is TRBJ2-1, with 7 bases that match TRBD2. The CDR3 contains 13 residues. Trimming at V came to 3 bases and at J to 10 bases, leaving 6 bases not matched to a gene. Germline CDR1 and CDR2: SGHNT and YENEEA. The CDR3 region has the DNA TGTGCCAGCAGCTTCGTAGTGGGAGGGGAGCAGTTCTTC. Translated: CASSFVVGGEQFF.

This sequence joins TRBV29-1 and TRBJ2-7; 14 bases map to TRBD2. Germline-derived CDR1 and CDR2 are SQVTM and ANQGSEA. The V and J ends lost 6 bases and 0 bases, in that order; junction bases with no gene match: 7. The CDR3 has 16 residues. The CDR3 DNA sequence: TGCAGCGTGCGGGGACTAGCGGGAGTTTTCTCCTACGAGCAGTACTTC. This translates into CSVRGLAGVFSYEQYF.

The V call is TRBV6-5, the J call TRBJ1-5; TRBD1 matches at 9 bases. Trimming at V came to 5 bases and at J to 4 bases, leaving 6 bases not matched to a gene. In germline, CDR1 is MNHEY, CDR2 SVGAGI. The CDR3 has 15 residues. The CDR3 spells CASSIGQGTNQPQHF. The CDR3 nucleotides read TGTGCCAGCAGTATCGGACAGGGGACGAATCAGCCCCAGCATTTT.

The V call is TRBV2, the J call TRBJ2-5, with a possible D match to TRBD2 (6 bases). CDR1 is SNHLY, CDR2 FYNNEI, per germline. The CDR3 covers 15 residues. V lost 3 bases and J lost 2, with 13 bases in between. As DNA, the CDR3 is TGTGCCAGCAGTGACGGTAGCGGCAGACAAGAGACCCAGTACTTC. Translating gives CASSDGSGRQETQYF.

V usage is TRBV9 and J usage is TRBJ2-1, with 10 nucleotides matching TRBD2. Germline trimming cut 0 bases from V and 4 bases from J; bases unmatched to any gene: 4. The germline V gene encodes CDR1 SGDLS and CDR2 YYNGEE. This CDR3 contains 16 residues. The CDR3 region has the DNA TGTGCCAGCAGCGTAGAGGGAGCGGGAGGGTACAATGAGCAGTTCTTC. Amino acids: CASSVEGAGGYNEQFF.

This chain connects TRBV7-2 to TRBJ1-6; maybe TRBD1 (6 bases). CDR3 length: 14 amino acids. The germline V and J ends were trimmed by 5 bases and 7 bases, with 12 bases remaining between them. Germline values: CDR1 SGHTA, CDR2 FQGNSA. This CDR3 reads CASSTKQGNSPLHF. CDR3 in DNA: TGTGCCAGCAGCACAAAACAGGGCAATTCACCCCTCCACTTT.

This chain uses TRBV5-4 with TRBJ2-3; TRBD2 matches at 9 bases. This CDR3 region has 15 residues. V shed 0 bases, J shed 5 bases, and the junction held 4 bases outside the gene matches. Germline V gene data show CDR1 as SGHNT and CDR2 as YYREEE (reference sequence). The CDR3, as DNA: TGTGCCAGCAGCTTGGGGCGGGGGGGCCGAGATACGCAGTATTTT. Translated: CASSLGRGGRDTQYF.